The 5 T cell receptor beta chains reported below all come from one sample, sequenced in a study of cytomegalovirus exposure and HLA in healthy donors. PCR involved 60 Vbeta and 13 Jbeta primers. The table came from immunoSEQ multiplex PCR; TCRdb's copy has only in-frame clones and leaves some out. The sample records approximately 200,000 clones, 84% being singletons. The sequenced material came from PBMCs. These receptor sequences come from a boy aged 5-17 years in good health and CMV-seronegative.

This sequence joins TRBV30 and TRBJ2-7, with D unclear. The CDR3 extends over 12 amino acids. Germline V lookup: CDR1 GTSNPN, CDR2 SVGIG (reference sequence). Trimming pared 3 bases from V and 0 bases from J, leaving 6 bases between. The CDR3 is CAWRASSYEQYF. DNA for the CDR3: TGTGCCTGGAGAGCTAGCTCCTACGAGCAGTACTTC.

This clone was seen once. This chain joins TRBV7-2 and TRBJ2-1; 7 nucleotides line up with TRBD1. The CDR3 spans 15 residues. The junction had 7 bases not matched to a gene; V was cut back by 4 bases and J by 4 bases. Germline CDR1 is SGHTA and CDR2 is FQGNSA. CDR3 in DNA: TGTGCCAGCAGCTCCCGACAGGGCGAATACAATGAGCAGTTCTTC. It is translated as CASSSRQGEYNEQFF.

Concerning this clone itself: One junction end does not reproduce the germline sequence, and a read error may be involved. DNA for the CDR3: TGTGCCTTCAGGGGGCCTCAAGGTCGGGGCTACACCTTC. Its translation: CAFRGPQGRGYTF. This chain connects TRBV10-3 to TRBJ1-2, with 8 positions matching TRBD1. The CDR3 extends over 13 amino acids. CDR1 and CDR2 (germline): ENHRY, SYGVKD.

The chain carries TRBV27 and TRBJ1-2, with a weak D call TRBD1 (5 bases). CDR1 MNHEY and CDR2 SMNVEV come from the germline V gene (reference sequence). Trimming stripped 2 bases from V and 6 bases from J, with 16 bases between. This CDR3 contains 15 residues. The CDR3 DNA sequence: TGTGCCAGCAGTTTAATCATGCAGGGACTCGATGGCTACACCTTC. This sequence encodes CASSLIMQGLDGYTF.

The rearrangement uses TRBV19 and TRBJ2-7; 9 bases are a match to TRBD2. The CDR3 sequence is 14 residues long. Germline-derived CDR1 and CDR2 are LNHDA and SQIVND (reference sequence). V lost 9 bases, J lost 3 bases, and 9 bases stayed unmatched. The CDR3 loop is CASSPGSGSYEQYF. The DNA of the CDR3 is TGTGCCAGCTCCCCGGGTAGCGGGAGCTACGAGCAGTACTTC.